Listed below are T cell receptor beta chains from one sample, sequenced in a study of CD8 T cells in Susac syndrome. MiXCR was run by TCRdb on the immunoSEQ multiplex PCR reads, yielding one entry per CDR3 protein. Of some 200,000 distinct CDR3 sequences in the sample, about 95% are singletons; the top ten hold 0.1%. The sample comprised CD4+ T cells from PBMCs. All receptors come from a human donor in good health. Each CDR3 is given with its conserved first and last residue. The D gene is left open where the match is weak. Clone size appears in some rows only: once, few, many, or a class for an expanded clone.

13,-,TRBV18,TRBD1,TRBJ2-7,CASSPDRVHEQYF,TGTGCCAGCTCACCTGACAGGGTCCACGAGCAGTACTTC
15,-,TRBV12-3/TRBV12-4,TRBD2,TRBJ2-1,CASRMTSGMGNEQFF,TGTGCCAGCAGGATGACTAGCGGGATGGGGAATGAGCAGTTCTTC
13,-,TRBV30,-,TRBJ1-2,CAWSVQANYGYTF,TGTGCCTGGAGTGTACAGGCTAACTATGGCTACACCTTC
14,-,TRBV2,-,TRBJ2-2,CASSFSGTTGELFF,TGTGCCAGCAGTTTTAGCGGAACCACCGGGGAGCTGTTTTTT
15,once,TRBV9,-,TRBJ2-3,CASSVAGQFTDTQYF,TGTGCCAGCAGCGTTGCGGGACAATTTACAGATACGCAGTATTTT
15,-,TRBV7-9,-,TRBJ1-4,CASSLESQGNEKLFF,TGTGCCAGCAGCTTAGAGTCCCAGGGGAATGAAAAACTGTTTTTT
14,-,TRBV30,-,TRBJ1-5,CAWRGDNSNQPQHF,TGTGCCTGGAGAGGTGACAACAGTAATCAGCCCCAGCATTTT
13,-,TRBV20-1,-,TRBJ2-3,CSARRGSTDTQYF,TGCAGTGCTAGAAGGGGGAGCACAGATACGCAGTATTTT
15,-,TRBV30,TRBD2,TRBJ2-7,CAWSGTSGSFDEQYF,TGTGCCTGGAGTGGGACTAGCGGGAGTTTCGACGAGCAGTACTTC
17,-,TRBV12-3/TRBV12-4,-,TRBJ1-5,CASSSPAGTPGDQPQHF,TGTGCCAGCAGTTCCCCTGCCGGGACACCTGGCGATCAGCCCCAGCATTTT
17,-,TRBV6-5,TRBD2,TRBJ2-3,CASSYSLAGTSTDTQYF,TGTGCCAGCAGTTACTCCTTAGCGGGAACGAGCACAGATACGCAGTATTTT
17,once,TRBV18,TRBD1,TRBJ2-6,CASSPGTGLSGANVLTF,TGTGCCAGCTCACCAGGGACAGGGTTATCTGGGGCCAACGTCCTGACTTTC
14,-,TRBV9,TRBD1,TRBJ1-3,CASMTGNSGNTIYF,TGTGCCAGCATGACAGGGAACTCTGGAAACACCATATATTTT
13,-,TRBV12-3/TRBV12-4,-,TRBJ2-5,CASSSGVEETQYF,TGTGCCAGCAGTTCAGGGGTCGAAGAGACCCAGTACTTC
11,-,TRBV19,-,TRBJ2-3,CASSTSDTQYF,TGTGCCAGTAGCACCTCAGATACGCAGTATTTT
17,-,TRBV27,-,TRBJ2-4,CASSPWWAALAKNIQYF,TGTGCCAGCAGTCCTTGGTGGGCGGCACTAGCCAAAAACATTCAGTACTTC
15,-,TRBV30,TRBD2,TRBJ2-1,CAWSALAVLGNEQFF,TGTGCCTGGAGTGCGCTAGCGGTCTTAGGCAATGAGCAGTTCTTC
14,-,TRBV18,-,TRBJ2-5,CASSPLTGSETQYF,TGTGCCAGCTCACCACTTACAGGGTCGGAGACCCAGTACTTC
13,-,TRBV30,-,TRBJ1-2,CAWSQAREKGYTF,TGTGCCTGGTCTCAGGCCAGGGAAAAAGGCTACACCTTC
15,once,TRBV19,TRBD1,TRBJ1-1,CASGVTGVQNTEAFF,TGTGCCAGCGGCGTCACAGGGGTCCAGAACACTGAAGCTTTCTTT
14,once,TRBV7-9,-,TRBJ2-7,CASSLGHRSYEQYF,TGTGCCAGCAGCTTGGGACACAGGAGCTACGAGCAGTACTTC
20,-,TRBV3-1,TRBD1,TRBJ2-7,CASSVTPGTGSQRQKYEQYF,TGTGCCAGCAGCGTTACCCCCGGGACAGGGAGTCAGCGCCAGAAATACGAGCAGTACTTC
15,-,TRBV7-8,-,TRBJ1-1,CASSLIQGGNTEAFF,TGTGCCAGCAGCTTAATCCAGGGAGGGAACACTGAAGCTTTCTTT
14,-,TRBV7-7,-,TRBJ2-2,CASSISGFTGELFF,TGTGCCAGCAGCATTAGCGGATTCACCGGGGAGCTGTTTTTT
12,few,TRBV28,-,TRBJ1-5,CASRSSNQPQHF,TGTGCCAGCAGGTCCTCAAATCAGCCCCAGCATTTT
13,-,TRBV7-3,-,TRBJ2-7,CASSPGPHNEQYF,TGTGCCAGCAGCCCAGGGCCCCATAACGAGCAGTACTTC
13,-,TRBV28,-,TRBJ1-2,CASSPPGAEGYTF,TGTGCCAGCAGTCCCCCCGGGGCGGAGGGCTACACCTTC
12,-,TRBV30,TRBD1,TRBJ2-1,CAWSRQGNEQFF,TGTGCCTGGAGTCGACAGGGCAATGAGCAGTTCTTC
12,-,TRBV29-1,-,TRBJ2-7,CSVGGTPYEQYF,TGCAGCGTTGGGGGGACTCCCTACGAGCAGTACTTC
12,-,TRBV30,-,TRBJ1-4,CAWSTGAEKLFF,TGTGCCTGGAGTACCGGGGCTGAAAAACTGTTTTTT
14,-,TRBV11-2,TRBD2,TRBJ2-5,CASSQTSGQETQYF,TGTGCCAGCAGCCAAACTAGCGGCCAAGAGACCCAGTACTTC
14,-,TRBV23-1,TRBD1,TRBJ1-5,CASSGTDLNQPQHF,TGCGCCAGCTCCGGGACAGACCTCAATCAGCCCCAGCATTTT
15,-,TRBV7-3,TRBD2,TRBJ2-7,CASSLTASGSYEQYF,TGTGCCAGCAGCTTAACGGCTAGCGGGAGCTACGAGCAGTACTTC
15,-,TRBV30,TRBD2,TRBJ2-7,CAFTPGLAGAYEQYF,TGTGCCTTTACTCCGGGACTAGCGGGGGCCTACGAGCAGTACTTC
13,-,TRBV20-1,-,TRBJ2-1,CSVRSRRFYEQFF,TGCAGTGTTCGGTCCAGGAGGTTCTATGAGCAGTTCTTC
12,once,TRBV20-1,TRBD1,TRBJ2-5,CSAWDRGETQYF,TGCAGTGCTTGGGACAGGGGAGAGACCCAGTACTTC